What follows describes a single TCR beta chain. This sample stems from a study of blood T cell repertoires in COVID-19. As for the study in general: From the United States, Italy and Spain came samples of acute and convalescent COVID-19. From T cells, B-cell-depleted T cells, or PBMCs came the material, which was cDNA or gDNA.

V trimming: 6 bases; J trimming: 4 bases; junction bases outside the gene matches: 14. Per the germline V gene, CDR1 is MDHEN and CDR2 is SYDVKM. This CDR3 is 17 amino acids long. In the authors' workflow: Scientists estimated how many nucleated cells there were by amplifying reference gene primers. The repertoire was sequenced with immunoSEQ multiplex PCR; TCRdb's copy has only in-frame clones and lacks some. Clone size and the V and J calls come from that table; the DNA yielded D and trimming. The sample lists approximately 250,000 clones; about four fifths were seen once. Sequenced input: peripheral blood. V usage is TRBV28 and J usage is TRBJ2-2, with 7 bases lining up with TRBD1. The receptor was isolated from a man aged 45 to 65 with acute or convalescent COVID-19. The CDR3 spells CASRADRAMGATGELFF. CDR3 bases: TGTGCCAGCAGGGCTGACAGGGCCATGGGGGCCACCGGGGAGCTGTTTTTT. Based on the CDR3 plus reference TRBV28 and TRBJ2-2, the full variable domain is DVKVTQSSRYLVKRTGEKVFLECVQDMDHENMFWYRQDPGLGLRLIYFSYDVKMKEKGDIPEGYSVSREKKERFSLILESASTNQTSMYLCASRADRAMGATGELFFGEGSRLTVL.